This T cell receptor beta chain appears in the sequencing data of a study of cytomegalovirus exposure and HLA in healthy donors. The PCR was carried out with 60 Vbeta primers and 13 Jbeta primers. Produced via immunoSEQ multiplex PCR; TCRdb's table is partial and in-frame only. The sample holds approximately 27,000 clones, under 70% seen once. This clone was observed a few times. Antigen specificity is unknown. Whole-study results and caveats: In an earlier analysis, most TCR beta V segments were productive about 87% or about 30% of the time. Altogether, 164 TCR beta chains were recorded as cytomegalovirus-associated.

The clonotype was recovered from a woman in her forties or fifties in good health and CMV-seronegative. Sequenced material: PBMCs.

This CDR3 reads CASSRSHEQYF. The CDR3 region has the DNA TGTGCCAGCAGTAGGAGCCACGAGCAGTACTTC. The rearrangement joins TRBV6-5 to TRBJ2-7; D uncertain. CDR3 size: 11 residues. V gave up 5 bases and J gave up 5 bases, with 7 bases separating them. From germline, CDR1 is MNHEY and CDR2 SVGAGI.